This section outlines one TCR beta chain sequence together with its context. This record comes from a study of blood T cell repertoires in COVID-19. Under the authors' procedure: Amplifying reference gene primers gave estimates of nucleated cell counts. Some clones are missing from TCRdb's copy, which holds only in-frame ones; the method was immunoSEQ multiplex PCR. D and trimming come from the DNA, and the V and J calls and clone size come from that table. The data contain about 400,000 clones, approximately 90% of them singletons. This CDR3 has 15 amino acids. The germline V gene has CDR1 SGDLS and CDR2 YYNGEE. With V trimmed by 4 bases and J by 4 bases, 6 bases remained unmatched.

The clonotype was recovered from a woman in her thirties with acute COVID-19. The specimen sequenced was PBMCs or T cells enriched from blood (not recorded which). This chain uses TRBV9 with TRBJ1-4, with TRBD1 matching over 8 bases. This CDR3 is CASSPPDRGNEKLFF. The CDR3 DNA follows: TGTGCCAGCAGCCCCCCCGACAGGGGTAATGAAAAACTGTTTTTT.